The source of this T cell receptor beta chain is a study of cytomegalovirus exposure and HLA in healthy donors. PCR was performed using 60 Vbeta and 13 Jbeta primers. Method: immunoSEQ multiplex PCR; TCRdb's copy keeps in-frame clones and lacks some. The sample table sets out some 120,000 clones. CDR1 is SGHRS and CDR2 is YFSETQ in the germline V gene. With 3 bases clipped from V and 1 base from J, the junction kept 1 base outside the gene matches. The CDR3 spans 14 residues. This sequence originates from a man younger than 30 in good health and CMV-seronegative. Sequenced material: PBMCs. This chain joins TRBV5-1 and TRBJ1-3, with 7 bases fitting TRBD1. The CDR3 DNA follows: TGCGCCAGCAGCTACAGGGGTTCTGGAAACACCATATATTTT. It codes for CASSYRGSGNTIYF. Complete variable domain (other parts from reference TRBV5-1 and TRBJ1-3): KAGVTQTPRYLIKTRGQQVTLSCSPISGHRSVSWYQQTPGQGLQFLFEYFSETQRNKGNFPGRFSGRQFSNSRSEMNVSTLELGDSALYLCASSYRGSGNTIYFGEGSWLTVV.